The rows below give T cell receptor beta chains drawn from one sample of a study of technical replicates of blood from several donors. Measured with immunoSEQ multiplex PCR; TCRdb has only the in-frame clones, and not every one. Found here are around 72,000 clones, 75% to 95% of them singletons; the top ten hold 0.37%. Sequences were obtained from T cells isolated from PBMCs. The receptors come from a human donor in good health. Some clones in this sample may be carry-over from other donors' samples. The CDR3 runs from the conserved cysteine through the conserved F or W. For some rows the clone size is stated as once, few or many, or as a class when expanded; others skip it.

j_gene | v_gene | abundance | CDR3aa
TRBJ1-5 | TRBV30 | . | CAWSRDRTNSNQPQHF
TRBJ2-7 | TRBV25-1 | . | CASSVGQNEQYF
TRBJ2-7 | TRBV5-1 | once | CASSLSTREDLGGEQYF
TRBJ1-5 | TRBV4-1 | . | CASSQVTNQPQHF
TRBJ2-1 | TRBV27 | . | CASSLSLSYNEQFF
TRBJ1-4 | TRBV19 | . | CASSYRGGEKLFF
TRBJ2-5 | TRBV6-6 | once | CASSYGVAGAQETQYF
TRBJ1-1 | TRBV5-4 | . | CASSPSLNTEAFF
TRBJ1-1 | TRBV29-1 | . | CSFQWTEAFF
TRBJ2-7 | TRBV28 | . | CASRVEQGASYEQYF
TRBJ2-3 | TRBV15 | once | CATSRDLAGGLTDTQYF
TRBJ1-6 | TRBV5-1 | . | CASTQGVGNSPLHF
TRBJ1-1 | TRBV5-6 | . | CASSLVNTEAFF
TRBJ1-4 | TRBV7-6 | . | CASSGDRGPEKLFF
TRBJ1-2 | TRBV7-9 | . | CASSLVPTANYGYTF
TRBJ2-5 | TRBV29-1 | once | CSADDRARQETQYF
TRBJ2-3 | TRBV9 | . | CASSVLAGVSTDTQYF
TRBJ2-3 | TRBV28 | once | CASSSLNRIPSTDTQYF
TRBJ2-5 | TRBV5-4 | . | CASSLALADQETQYF
TRBJ2-1 | TRBV28 | . | CASSLGTTYNEQFF
TRBJ1-5 | TRBV28 | . | CASSFQYSNQPQHF
TRBJ1-1 | TRBV5-1 | . | CASSFGQSGVGTEAFF